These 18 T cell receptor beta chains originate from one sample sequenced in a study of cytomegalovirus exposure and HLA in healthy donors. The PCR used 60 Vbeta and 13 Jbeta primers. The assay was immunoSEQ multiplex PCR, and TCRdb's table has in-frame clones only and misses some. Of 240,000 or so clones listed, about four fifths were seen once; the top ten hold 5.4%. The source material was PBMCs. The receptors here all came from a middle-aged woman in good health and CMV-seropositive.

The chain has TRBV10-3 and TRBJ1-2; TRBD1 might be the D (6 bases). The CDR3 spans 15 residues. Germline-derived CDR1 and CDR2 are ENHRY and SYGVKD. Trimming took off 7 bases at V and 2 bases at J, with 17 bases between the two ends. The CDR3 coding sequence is TGTGCCATCACCCCCTCGGCGACAGGAAACTATGGCTACACCTTC. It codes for CAITPSATGNYGYTF.

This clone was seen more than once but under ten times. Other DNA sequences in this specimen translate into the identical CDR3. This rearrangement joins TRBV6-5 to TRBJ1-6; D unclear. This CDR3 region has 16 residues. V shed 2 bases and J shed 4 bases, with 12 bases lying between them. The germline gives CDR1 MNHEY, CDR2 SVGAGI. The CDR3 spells CASSYTSGAYNSPLHF. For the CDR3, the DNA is TGTGCCAGCAGTTACACGAGCGGAGCGTATAATTCACCCCTCCACTTT.

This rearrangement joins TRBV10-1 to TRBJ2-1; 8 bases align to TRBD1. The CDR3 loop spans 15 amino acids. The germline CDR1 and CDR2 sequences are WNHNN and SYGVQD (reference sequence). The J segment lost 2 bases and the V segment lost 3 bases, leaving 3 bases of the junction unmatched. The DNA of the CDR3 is TGCGCCAGCAGTGATTCGGGACAGGCCTACAATGAGCAGTTCTTC. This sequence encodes CASSDSGQAYNEQFF.

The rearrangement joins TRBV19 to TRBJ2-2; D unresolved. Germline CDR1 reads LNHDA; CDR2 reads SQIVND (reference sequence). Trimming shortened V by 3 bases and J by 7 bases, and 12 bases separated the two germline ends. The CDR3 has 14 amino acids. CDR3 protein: CASSIGRSGGELFF. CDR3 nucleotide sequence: TGTGCCAGTAGTATCGGCAGGTCTGGCGGGGAGCTGTTTTTT. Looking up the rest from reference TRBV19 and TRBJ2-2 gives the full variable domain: DGGITQSPKYLFRKEGQNVTLSCEQNLNHDAMYWYRQDPGQGLRLIYYSQIVNDFQKGDIAEGYSVSREKKESFPLTVTSAQKNPTAFYLCASSIGRSGGELFFGEGSRLTVL.

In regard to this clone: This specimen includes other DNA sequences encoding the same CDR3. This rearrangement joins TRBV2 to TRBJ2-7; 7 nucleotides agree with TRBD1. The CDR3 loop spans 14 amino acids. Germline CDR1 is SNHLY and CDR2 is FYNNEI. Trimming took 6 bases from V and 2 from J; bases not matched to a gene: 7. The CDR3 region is CASSVFGQAYEQYF. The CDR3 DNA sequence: TGTGCCAGCAGCGTATTCGGACAGGCCTACGAGCAGTACTTC.

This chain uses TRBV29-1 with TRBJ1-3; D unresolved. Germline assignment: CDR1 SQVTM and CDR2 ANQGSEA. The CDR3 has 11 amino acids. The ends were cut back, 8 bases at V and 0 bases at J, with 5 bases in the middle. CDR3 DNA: TGCAGCATCAACTCTGGAAACACCATATATTTT. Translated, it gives CSINSGNTIYF.

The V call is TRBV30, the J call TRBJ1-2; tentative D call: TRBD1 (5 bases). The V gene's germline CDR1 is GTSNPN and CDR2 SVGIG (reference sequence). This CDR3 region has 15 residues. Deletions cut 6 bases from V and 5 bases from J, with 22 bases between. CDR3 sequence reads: CACQRPSAGPYGYTF. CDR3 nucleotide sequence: TGTGCCTGCCAAAGACCGAGCGCGGGGCCTTATGGCTACACCTTC. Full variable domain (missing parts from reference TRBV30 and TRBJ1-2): SQTIHQWPATLVQPVGSPLSLECTVEGTSNPNLYWYRQAAGRGLQLLFYSVGIGQISSEVPQNLSASRPQDRQFILSSKKLLLSDSGFYLCACQRPSAGPYGYTFGSGTRLTVV.

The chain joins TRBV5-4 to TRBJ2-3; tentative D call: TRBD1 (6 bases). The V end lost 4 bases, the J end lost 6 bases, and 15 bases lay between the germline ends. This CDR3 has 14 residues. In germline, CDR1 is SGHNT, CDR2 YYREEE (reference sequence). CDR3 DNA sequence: TGTGCCAGCAGCCCACGACAGGTTGGGGATACGCAGTATTTT. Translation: CASSPRQVGDTQYF.

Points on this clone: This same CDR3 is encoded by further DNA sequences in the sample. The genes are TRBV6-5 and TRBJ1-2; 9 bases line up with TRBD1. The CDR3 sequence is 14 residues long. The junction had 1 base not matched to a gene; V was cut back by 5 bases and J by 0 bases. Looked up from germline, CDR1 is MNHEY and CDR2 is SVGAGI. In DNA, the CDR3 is TGTGCCAGCAGTCGGGACAGGGCTAACTATGGCTACACCTTC. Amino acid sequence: CASSRDRANYGYTF.

The CDR3 is CASSSAAGGHYGYTF. DNA of the CDR3: TGTGCCAGCTCATCCGCCGCGGGGGGCCACTATGGCTACACCTTC. The rearrangement joins TRBV18 to TRBJ1-2; D perhaps matches TRBD1 (6 bases). The CDR3 length is 15 residues. Germline V gene sequence: CDR1 KGHSH, CDR2 LQKENI. With 5 bases removed from V and 3 bases from J, the gap between germline ends came to 16 bases.

In nucleotides, the CDR3 is TGTGCCAGCAGTACTACGGGACTAGCGGGAGGGACGCAGTATTTT. It translates to CASSTTGLAGGTQYF. The chain uses TRBV6-5 and TRBJ2-3, with 16 bases lining up with TRBD2. CDR3 size: 15 residues. Germline loops: CDR1 MNHEY, CDR2 SVGAGI. V gave up 5 bases and J gave up 9 bases; unmatched junction bases: 5.

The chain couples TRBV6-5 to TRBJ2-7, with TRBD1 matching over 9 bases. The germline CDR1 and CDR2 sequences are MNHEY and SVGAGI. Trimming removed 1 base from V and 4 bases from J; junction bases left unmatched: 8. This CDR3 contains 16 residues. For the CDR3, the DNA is TGTGCCAGCAGTTACTATCCCGGGACAGGGACTTACGAGCAGTACTTC. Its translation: CASSYYPGTGTYEQYF.

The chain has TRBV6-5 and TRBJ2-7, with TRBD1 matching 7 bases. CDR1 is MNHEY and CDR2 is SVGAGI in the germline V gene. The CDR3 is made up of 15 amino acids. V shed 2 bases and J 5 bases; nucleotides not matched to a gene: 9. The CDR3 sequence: CASSYDSRGQNEQYF. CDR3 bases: TGTGCCAGCAGTTACGACTCGAGGGGACAGAACGAGCAGTACTTC.

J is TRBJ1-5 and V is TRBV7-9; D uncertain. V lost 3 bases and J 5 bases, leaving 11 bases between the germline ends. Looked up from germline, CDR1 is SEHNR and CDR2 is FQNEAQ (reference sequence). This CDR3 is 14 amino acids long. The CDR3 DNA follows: TGTGCCAGCAGCTTCGGGGTTTGGGATCAGCCCCAGCATTTT. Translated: CASSFGVWDQPQHF.

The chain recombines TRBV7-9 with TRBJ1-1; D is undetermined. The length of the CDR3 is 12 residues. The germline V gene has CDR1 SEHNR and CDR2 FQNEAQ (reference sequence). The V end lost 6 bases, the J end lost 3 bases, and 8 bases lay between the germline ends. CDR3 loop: CASSWPYTEAFF. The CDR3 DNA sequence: TGTGCCAGCAGTTGGCCGTACACTGAAGCTTTCTTT.

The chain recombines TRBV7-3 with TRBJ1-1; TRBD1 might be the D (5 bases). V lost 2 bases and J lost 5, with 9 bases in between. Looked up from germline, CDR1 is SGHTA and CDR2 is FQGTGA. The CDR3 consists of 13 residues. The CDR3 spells CASSLWEGTEAFF. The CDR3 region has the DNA TGTGCCAGCAGCTTATGGGAGGGGACTGAAGCTTTCTTT. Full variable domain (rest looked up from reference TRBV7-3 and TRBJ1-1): GAGVSQTPSNKVTEKGKYVELRCDPISGHTALYWYRQSLGQGPEFLIYFQGTGAADDSGLPNDRFFAVRPEGSVSTLKIQRTERGDSAVYLCASSLWEGTEAFFGQGTRLTVV.

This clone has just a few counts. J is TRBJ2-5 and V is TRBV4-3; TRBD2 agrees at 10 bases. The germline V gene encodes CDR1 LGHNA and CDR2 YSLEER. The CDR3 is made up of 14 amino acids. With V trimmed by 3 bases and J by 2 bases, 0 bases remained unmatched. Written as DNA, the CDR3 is TGCGCCAGCAGCCAGGGACTAGCGCAAGAGACCCAGTACTTC. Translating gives CASSQGLAQETQYF.

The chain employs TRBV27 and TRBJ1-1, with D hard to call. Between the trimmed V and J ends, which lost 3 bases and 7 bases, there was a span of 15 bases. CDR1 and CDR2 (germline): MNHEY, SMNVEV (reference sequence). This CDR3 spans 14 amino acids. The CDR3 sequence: CASSFREAGHEAFF. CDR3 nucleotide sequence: TGTGCCAGCAGTTTTCGCGAGGCGGGTCATGAAGCTTTCTTT.